This is a list of T cell receptor beta chains from one sample in a study of cytomegalovirus exposure and HLA in healthy donors. Clones were read by immunoSEQ multiplex PCR, and TCRdb kept only the in-frame ones, dropping some. The sample has 100,000 to 150,000 clones, approximately 87% seen once. The sequencing input was PBMCs. All receptors come from a man between 18 and 35 years old in good health and CMV-seropositive. Both conserved end residues are trimmed from each CDR3.

>TRBV12-5
ASRGSNQPQH
>TRBV6-5
ASKRGADTEAF
>TRBV5-4
ASSYDSGVGEQF
>TRBV6-5
ASSSDGGSYNEQF
>TRBV6-5
ATRQGLYEQY
>TRBV2
ASRNRENTEAF
>TRBV5-1
ASSLGGDSTTDTQY
>TRBV19
ASWGPFNEQF
>TRBV28
ASSLFTGTSARDTQY
>TRBV6-1
ASSATGTGYSPLH
>TRBV5-5
ASSWAAGTDTQY
>TRBV2
ASSEDRTGVDEQY
>TRBV30
AWRDRGVGYT
>TRBV11-2
ASSRRRGDTDTQY
>TRBV9
ASRGQANYGYT
>TRBV19
ASSTTGGANEKLF
>TRBV27
ASSPGQGVGYT
>TRBV30
AWSGTGTGDIMNTEAF
>TRBV7-9
ASMGDNEAF
>TRBV15
ATSREGQVERELF
>TRBV28
ASTLQGAGWQPQH
>TRBV6-1
ASKVRGPGSEDT
>TRBV5-1
ASSEWTGSETQY
>TRBV9
ASSVEGSGEQY
>TRBV30
AWSKLGLGEQY
>TRBV2
ASSHPGRDSYEQY
>TRBV19
ASSMIASTDTQY
>TRBV29-1
SVDRSGEDYGYT
>TRBV7-9
ASSLGGVTGELF
>TRBV29-1
SVEIRGEQY
>TRBV11-1
ASSIMTSGGSTDTQY
>TRBV7-2
ASSPTVNHNQPQH
>TRBV19
ASSMENQPQH
>TRBV25-1
ASSESMGQGWYTEAF
>TRBV5-1
ASSAMDREVTDTQY
>TRBV6-5
ASSKGTSGVNEQF
>TRBV9
ASSVSRLDINPDTQY
>TRBV4-1
ASNPQTRNYGYT
>TRBV6-1
ASSEGGTGETQY
>TRBV30
AWSVGGLGKTQY
>TRBV5-1
ASSYLGLLSYNEQF
>TRBV7-9
ASSLALQGGEQY
>TRBV6-4
ASSDSAQGKYT
>TRBV7-9
SSSLDGQPQH
>TRBV30
AWSSGGAGDTQY
>TRBV7-2
ASSYWGGTEAF
>TRBV15
ATSNEARAYEQY
>TRBV5-6
ASSRQGAHTQY
>TRBV7-9
ASSLASGYSPLH
>TRBV4-1
ASSQDQNYGYT
>TRBV5-1
ASSAGTSATYEQY
>TRBV11-3
ASSRGPYGYT
>TRBV6-5
ASSRGPNEAF
>TRBV29-1
SVGGQSRETQY
>TRBV5-1
ASSLGLAGYSYEQY
>TRBV6-1
ASSEFGGGSDTQY
>TRBV6-6
ASSSPTGGETQY
>TRBV5-4
ASSPESGSNYGYT
>TRBV9
ASSVGGVGTDTQY
>TRBV19
ASSIAADRGSQPQH